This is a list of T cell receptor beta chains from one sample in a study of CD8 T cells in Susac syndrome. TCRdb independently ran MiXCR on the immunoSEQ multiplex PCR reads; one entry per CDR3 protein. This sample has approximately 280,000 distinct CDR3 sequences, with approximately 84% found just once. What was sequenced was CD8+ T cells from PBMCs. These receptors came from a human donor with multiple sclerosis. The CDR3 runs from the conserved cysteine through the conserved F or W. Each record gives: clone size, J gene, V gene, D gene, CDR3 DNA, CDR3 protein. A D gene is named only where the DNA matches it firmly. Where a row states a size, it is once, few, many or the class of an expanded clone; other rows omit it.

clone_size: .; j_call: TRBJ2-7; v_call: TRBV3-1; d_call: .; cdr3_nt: TGTGCCAGCAGCCAAGAGTTGGCTTTAAAGGGAAGGGAGCAGTACTTC; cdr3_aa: CASSQELALKGREQYF
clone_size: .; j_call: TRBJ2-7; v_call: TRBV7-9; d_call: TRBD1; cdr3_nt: TGTGCCAGCAGCCCGACAGGGGCCAACTACGAGCAGTACTTC; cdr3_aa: CASSPTGANYEQYF
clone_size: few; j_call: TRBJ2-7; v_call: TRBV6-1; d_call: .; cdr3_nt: TGTGCCAGTACTGGGGGGGCGTCCTACGAGCAGTACTTC; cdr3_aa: CASTGGASYEQYF
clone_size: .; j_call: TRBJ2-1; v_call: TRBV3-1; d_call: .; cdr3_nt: TGTGCCAGCAGCCAAGGTCCTGGGGGCTCTAAATACAATGAGCAGTTCTTC; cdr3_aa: CASSQGPGGSKYNEQFF
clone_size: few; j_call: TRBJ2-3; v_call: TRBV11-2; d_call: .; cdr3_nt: TGTGCCAGCAGCTTATTACTCCAGGGCACAGATACGCAGTATTTT; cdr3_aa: CASSLLLQGTDTQYF
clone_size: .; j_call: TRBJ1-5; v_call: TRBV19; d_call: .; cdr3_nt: TGTGCCAGTAGTAGACGAGGTGGGTTAGAAAGCAATCAGCCCCAGCATTTT; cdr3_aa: CASSRRGGLESNQPQHF
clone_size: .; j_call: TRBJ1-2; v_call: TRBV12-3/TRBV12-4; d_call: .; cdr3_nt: TGTGCCAGCAGTTTAGATGAAGGACAGTTGGATGGCTACACCTTC; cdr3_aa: CASSLDEGQLDGYTF
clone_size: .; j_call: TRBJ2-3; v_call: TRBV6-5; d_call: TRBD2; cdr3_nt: TGTGCCAGCAGTTGGGGGGGTCCTAGCACAGATACGCAGTATTTT; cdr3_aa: CASSWGGPSTDTQYF
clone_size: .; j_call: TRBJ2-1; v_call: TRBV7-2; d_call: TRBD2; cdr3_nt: TGTGCCAGCAGCCCTTTAGGACTAGGAGGCAATGAGCAGTTCTTC; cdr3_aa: CASSPLGLGGNEQFF
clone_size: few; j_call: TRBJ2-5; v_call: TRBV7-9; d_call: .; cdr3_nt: TGTGCCAGCAGCCTCGGGGTCGCGGGAAGCCAGACCCAGTACTTC; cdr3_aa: CASSLGVAGSQTQYF
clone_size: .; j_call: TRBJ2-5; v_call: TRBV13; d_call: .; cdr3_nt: TGTGCCAGCAGCCCCCAGGGTCGAGCGCAAGAGACCCAGTACTTC; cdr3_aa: CASSPQGRAQETQYF
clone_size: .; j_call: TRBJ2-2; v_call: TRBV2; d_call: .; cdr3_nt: TGTGCGGTAGTGGAGACGGACGCGAACACCGGGGAGCTGTTTTTT; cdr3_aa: CAVVETDANTGELFF
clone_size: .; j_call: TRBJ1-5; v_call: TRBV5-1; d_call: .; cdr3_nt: TGCGCCAGCAGCTTGGAACCGGAGTATCAGCCCCAGCATTTT; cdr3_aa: CASSLEPEYQPQHF
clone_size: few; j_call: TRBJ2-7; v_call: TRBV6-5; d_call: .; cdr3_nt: TGTGCCAGCAGTTACTCATCTGCTATCCTATCCTACGAGCAGTACTTC; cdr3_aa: CASSYSSAILSYEQYF
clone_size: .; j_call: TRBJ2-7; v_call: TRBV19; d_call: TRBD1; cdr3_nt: TGTGCCAGTAGTAACAGGGGGTACGAGCAGTACTTC; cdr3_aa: CASSNRGYEQYF
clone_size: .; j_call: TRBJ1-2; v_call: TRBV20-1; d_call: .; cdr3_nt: TGCAGTGCTAGAGATACGACAGGCGCGGACTATGGCTACACCTTC; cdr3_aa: CSARDTTGADYGYTF
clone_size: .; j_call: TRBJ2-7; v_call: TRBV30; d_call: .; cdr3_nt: TGTGCCTGGATCTCCCCCCCCTACGAGCAGTACTTC; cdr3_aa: CAWISPPYEQYF
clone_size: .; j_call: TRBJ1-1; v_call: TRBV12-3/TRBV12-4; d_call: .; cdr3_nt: TGTGCCAGCAGTCCAAGGACGGGATCGGCTGAAGCTTTCTTT; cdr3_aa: CASSPRTGSAEAFF
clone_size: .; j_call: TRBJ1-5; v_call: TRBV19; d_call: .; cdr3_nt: TGTGCCAGTAACCCAGGGTCATATAGCAATCAGCCCCAGCATTTT; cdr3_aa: CASNPGSYSNQPQHF
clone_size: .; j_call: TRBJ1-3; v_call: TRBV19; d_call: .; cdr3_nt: TGTGCCAGTAGGTCTATACCGACATCTGGAAACACCATATATTTT; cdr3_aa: CASRSIPTSGNTIYF
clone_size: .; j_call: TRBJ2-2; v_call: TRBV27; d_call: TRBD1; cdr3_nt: TGTGCCAGCAGTTTCGGACAGGGAGGCGGGGAGCTGTTTTTT; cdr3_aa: CASSFGQGGGELFF
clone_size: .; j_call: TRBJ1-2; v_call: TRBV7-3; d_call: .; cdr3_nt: TGTGCCAGCAGCTTAAGTCCTTTTCCGGGAGGAGATGGCTACACCTTC; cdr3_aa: CASSLSPFPGGDGYTF
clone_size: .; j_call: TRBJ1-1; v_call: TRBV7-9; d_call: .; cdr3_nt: TGTGCCAGCAGCTTTCCGGGACTGGACGAAGCTTTCTTT; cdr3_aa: CASSFPGLDEAFF
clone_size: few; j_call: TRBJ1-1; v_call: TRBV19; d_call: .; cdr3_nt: TGTGCCAGTAGTATGGGAGGGGAGGACACTGAAGCTTTCTTT; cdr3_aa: CASSMGGEDTEAFF
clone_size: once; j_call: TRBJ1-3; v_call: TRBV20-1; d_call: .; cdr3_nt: TGCAGTGCGGAACTCTACCAGGGTCCCTACTCTGAAAACACCATATATTTT; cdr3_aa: CSAELYQGPYSENTIYF
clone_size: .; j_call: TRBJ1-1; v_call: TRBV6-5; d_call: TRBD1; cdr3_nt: TGTGCCAGCAGTTTGATGACAGGGACCCTGAACACTGAAGCTTTCTTT; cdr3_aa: CASSLMTGTLNTEAFF
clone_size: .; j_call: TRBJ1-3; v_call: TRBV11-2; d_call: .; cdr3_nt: TGTGCCAGCAGCTTGGCGGGCAGGGGCTCGGACACCATATATTTT; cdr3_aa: CASSLAGRGSDTIYF
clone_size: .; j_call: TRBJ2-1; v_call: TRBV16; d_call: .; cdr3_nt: TGTGCCAGCAGCGAAGAGGATGAGCAGTTCTTC; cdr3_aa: CASSEEDEQFF
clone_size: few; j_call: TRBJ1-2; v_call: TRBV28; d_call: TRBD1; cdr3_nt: TGTGCCAGCAGTTTGGGACAGGGGGACTATGGCTACACCTTC; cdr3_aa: CASSLGQGDYGYTF
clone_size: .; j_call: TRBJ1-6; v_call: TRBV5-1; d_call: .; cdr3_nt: TGCGCCAGCAGCTTGGTCTACGGCCGCTCAAAACCCCTCCACTTT; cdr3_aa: CASSLVYGRSKPLHF
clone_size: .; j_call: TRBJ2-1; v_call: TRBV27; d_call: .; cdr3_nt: TGTGCCAGCAGTAACCGGGACTGGAACAATGAGCAGTTCTTC; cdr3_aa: CASSNRDWNNEQFF
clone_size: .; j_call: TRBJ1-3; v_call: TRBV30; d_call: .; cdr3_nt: TGTGCCTTCTCAAGTGGAAACACCATATATTTT; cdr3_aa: CAFSSGNTIYF
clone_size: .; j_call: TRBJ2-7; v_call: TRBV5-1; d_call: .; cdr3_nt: TGCGCCAGCAGCTTGGGACCGGGTTCCTACGAGCAGTACTTC; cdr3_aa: CASSLGPGSYEQYF
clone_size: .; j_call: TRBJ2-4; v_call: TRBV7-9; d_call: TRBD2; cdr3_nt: TGTGCCAGCAGCGCGACTAGCGGAGCTATAAGAGCCAAAAACATTCAGTACTTC; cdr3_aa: CASSATSGAIRAKNIQYF
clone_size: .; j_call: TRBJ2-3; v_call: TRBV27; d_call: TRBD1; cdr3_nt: TGTGCCAGCAGTTACAGGGGGCGCCCAGATACGCAGTATTTT; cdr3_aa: CASSYRGRPDTQYF
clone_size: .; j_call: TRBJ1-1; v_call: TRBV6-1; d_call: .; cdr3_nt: TGTGCCAGCAGTGAAGACAGAAGGGTTACTACAGAAGCTTTCTTT; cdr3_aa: CASSEDRRVTTEAFF
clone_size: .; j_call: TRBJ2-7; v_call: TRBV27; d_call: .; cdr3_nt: TGTGCCAGCAGCCCTTTCTGGAAGTTGAGTCGCGAGCAGTACTTC; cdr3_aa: CASSPFWKLSREQYF
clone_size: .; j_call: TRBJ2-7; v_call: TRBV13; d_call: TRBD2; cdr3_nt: TGTGCCAGCAGCCATCGACTAGCGGGGGACTACGAGCAGTACTTC; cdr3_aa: CASSHRLAGDYEQYF